The clone carrying this T cell receptor beta chain has only one observation. The antigen is undetermined. One end of the junction does not line up with germline, which may come from a read error. After constant-region reverse-primer amplification, full-length variable regions underwent semi-nested PCR with Nested Universal Primer A. TCRdb reprocessed the 5' RACE reads with MiXCR, giving one entry per CDR3 protein. Among over 55,000 distinct CDR3 sequences listed, 25% to 30% were seen once. Germline assignment: CDR1 LGHNA and CDR2 YSLEER. There are 15 residues in the CDR3. Findings and limits, study-wide: The larger-cohort validation was restricted to a single TCR beta V-J rearrangement rather than whole repertoires. Tumor memory CD4+ T cell TCR gene usage clustered with blood and lymph node memory CD4+ cells and lymph node naive CD4+ cells.

Memory CD4+ cells were defined as CD4+CD45RO+CD25-. Sequencing used tumor-infiltrating memory CD4+ T cells sorted from the breast tumor. Subset of the sample: memory CD4+ T cells, CD4+CD45RO+CD25-. The J gene is TRBJ2-2, the V gene TRBV4-3; D is perhaps TRBD2 (5 bases). The receptor comes from a female donor with breast cancer. The CDR3 protein is CASSQDATNTGELSF. In DNA, the CDR3 is TGCGCCAGCAGCCAAGATGCGACTAACACCGGGGAGCTGTCTTTT.